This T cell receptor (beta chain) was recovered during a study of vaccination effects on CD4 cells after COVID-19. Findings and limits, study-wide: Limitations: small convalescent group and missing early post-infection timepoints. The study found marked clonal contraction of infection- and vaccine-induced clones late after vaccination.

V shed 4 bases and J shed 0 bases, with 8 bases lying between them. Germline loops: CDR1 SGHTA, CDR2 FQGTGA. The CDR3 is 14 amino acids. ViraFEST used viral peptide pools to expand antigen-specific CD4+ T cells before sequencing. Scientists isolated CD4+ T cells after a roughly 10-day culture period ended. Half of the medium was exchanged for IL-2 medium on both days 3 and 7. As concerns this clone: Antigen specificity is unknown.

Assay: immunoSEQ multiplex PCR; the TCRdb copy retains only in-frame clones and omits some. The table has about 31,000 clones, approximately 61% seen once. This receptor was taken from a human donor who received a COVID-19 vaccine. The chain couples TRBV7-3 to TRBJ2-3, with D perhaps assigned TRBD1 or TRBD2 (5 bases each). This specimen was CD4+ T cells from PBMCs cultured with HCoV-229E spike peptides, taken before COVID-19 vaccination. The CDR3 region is CASSSGASTDTQYF. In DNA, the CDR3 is TGTGCCAGCAGCTCCGGGGCGAGCACAGATACGCAGTATTTT.